This TCR beta chain was recovered during a study of response to subunit inactivated influenza vaccine. The length of the CDR3 is 15 residues. Unmatched junction bases numbered 2, after V lost 0 bases and J lost 2 bases. CDR1 and CDR2 (germline): SGHRS, YFSETQ. A single record per CDR3 protein comes from TCRdb applying MiXCR to the RT-PCR reads. The table shows about 540,000 distinct CDR3 sequences, with 20% to 25% occurring only once. These same data were also listed under a study on T cells expressing NK-cell markers. From that report: TCR beta libraries carry UMIs added by 5'RACE template switching.

The sample consisted of CD4+ T cells sorted from PBMCs, taken about 11 days after vaccination. This chain links TRBV5-1 with TRBJ2-5, with 9 bases matching TRBD2. The origin of this receptor is a man over 45 who received an inactivated influenza vaccine. The CDR3 reads CASSLALAGQETQYF. CDR3 bases: TGCGCCAGCAGCTTGGCTCTAGCGGGGCAAGAGACCCAGTACTTC.